Listed below are T cell receptor beta chains from one sample, sequenced in a study of blood T cell repertoires in COVID-19. Assay: immunoSEQ multiplex PCR; the TCRdb copy retains only in-frame clones and omits some. The sample consists of 140,000 or so clones, almost 85% of them appearing once. The sample was peripheral blood. The receptor source for this set is a man over 45 with acute or convalescent COVID-19. Both conserved end residues are part of each CDR3. The D gene is left open where the match is weak. Rows may omit the clone size; those that give it use once, few, many or a size class.

-	TRBV28	TRBJ1-4	-	TGTGCCAGCAGTCCCCACAGGGCTTCAAATGAAAAACTGTTTTTT	CASSPHRASNEKLFF
TRBD1	TRBV11-3	TRBJ1-2	-	TGTGCCAGCAGCCCCCCGGACAGGGGTCATGGCTACACCTTC	CASSPPDRGHGYTF
-	TRBV5-4	TRBJ2-1	-	TGTGCCAGCAGCGTAGGTACTAGCAACAATGAGCAGTTCTTC	CASSVGTSNNEQFF
-	TRBV7-2	TRBJ1-1	-	TGTGCCAGCAGCCCCGCATGGGGGGGAAATACTGAAGCTTTCTTT	CASSPAWGGNTEAFF
-	TRBV6-5	TRBJ1-2	-	TGTGCCAGCGCCTCAGGTCGCTATGGCTACACCTTC	CASASGRYGYTF
-	TRBV2	TRBJ1-5	-	TGTGCCAGCAGTGATACCGGGGGACCGAATCAGCCCCAGCATTTT	CASSDTGGPNQPQHF
-	TRBV4-2	TRBJ1-1	once	TGTGCCAGCAGCGGAGGGTCGAGCACTGAAGCTTTCTTT	CASSGGSSTEAFF
TRBD1	TRBV6-5	TRBJ1-1	-	TGTGCCAGCAGTTACGGGGGACAGGGAATCACTGAAGCTTTCTTT	CASSYGGQGITEAFF
TRBD1	TRBV30	TRBJ1-5	-	TGTGCCTGGAGCGACTCTCCCCAGGGGGCCAACAATCAGCCCCAGCATTTT	CAWSDSPQGANNQPQHF
TRBD1	TRBV3-1/TRBV3-2	TRBJ1-2	-	TGTGCCAGCAGCCAACTATCTGGGACAGGCTATGGCTACACCTTC	CASSQLSGTGYGYTF
-	TRBV6-5	TRBJ1-6	-	TGTGCCAGCATATCCGTCGGAGGGTTTGGGTCACCCCTCCACTTT	CASISVGGFGSPLHF
TRBD1	TRBV5-1	TRBJ1-3	-	TGCGCCAGCAGTTTTTCGGGACAGTCTGCTGGAAACACCATATATTTT	CASSFSGQSAGNTIYF
-	TRBV15	TRBJ1-5	-	TGTGCCACCAGCATTAACAGGGACGCGGGCCAGCCCCAGCATTTT	CATSINRDAGQPQHF
-	TRBV7-8	TRBJ1-3	-	TGTGCCAGCAGCTTAGGACGACGGGGGGCATTGGCTGGAAACACCATATATTTT	CASSLGRRGALAGNTIYF
-	TRBV5-1	TRBJ1-2	-	TGCGCCAGCAGCCCAGAGGGTAACTATGGCTACACCTTC	CASSPEGNYGYTF
-	TRBV27	TRBJ2-7	once	TGTGCCAGCAGTTTGGGGCGAGCCTACGAGCAGTACTTC	CASSLGRAYEQYF
TRBD2	TRBV18	TRBJ2-3	-	TGTGCCAGCTCACCCCGGACTAGCGGGAACACAGATACGCAGTATTTT	CASSPRTSGNTDTQYF
TRBD1	TRBV6-5	TRBJ2-1	-	TGTGCCAGCAGTCCCGTGGGACAGGGAAGCAATGAGCAGTTCTTC	CASSPVGQGSNEQFF
-	TRBV25-1	TRBJ2-2	-	TGTGCCAGCAGTGAGTTAACGAACACCGGGGAGCTGTTTTTT	CASSELTNTGELFF
TRBD2	TRBV11-2	TRBJ2-1	-	TGTGCCAGCAGCTTGGGACTAGCGGGGTTGGATGAGCAGTTCTTC	CASSLGLAGLDEQFF